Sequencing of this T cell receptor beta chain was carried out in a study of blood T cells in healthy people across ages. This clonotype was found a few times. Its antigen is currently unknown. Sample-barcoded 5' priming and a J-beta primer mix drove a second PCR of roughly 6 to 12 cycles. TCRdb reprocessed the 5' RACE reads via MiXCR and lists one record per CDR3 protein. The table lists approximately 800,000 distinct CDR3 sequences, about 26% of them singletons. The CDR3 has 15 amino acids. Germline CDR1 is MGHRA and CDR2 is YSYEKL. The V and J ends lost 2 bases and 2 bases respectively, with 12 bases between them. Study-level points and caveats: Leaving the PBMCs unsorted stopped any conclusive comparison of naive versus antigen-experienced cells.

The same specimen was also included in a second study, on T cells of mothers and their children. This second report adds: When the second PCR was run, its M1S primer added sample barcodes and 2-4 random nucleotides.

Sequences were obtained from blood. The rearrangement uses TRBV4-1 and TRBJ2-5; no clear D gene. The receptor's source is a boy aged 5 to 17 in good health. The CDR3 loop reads CASSQHVSSQETQYF. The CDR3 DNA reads TGCGCCAGCAGCCAACATGTTTCGTCTCAAGAGACCCAGTACTTC.